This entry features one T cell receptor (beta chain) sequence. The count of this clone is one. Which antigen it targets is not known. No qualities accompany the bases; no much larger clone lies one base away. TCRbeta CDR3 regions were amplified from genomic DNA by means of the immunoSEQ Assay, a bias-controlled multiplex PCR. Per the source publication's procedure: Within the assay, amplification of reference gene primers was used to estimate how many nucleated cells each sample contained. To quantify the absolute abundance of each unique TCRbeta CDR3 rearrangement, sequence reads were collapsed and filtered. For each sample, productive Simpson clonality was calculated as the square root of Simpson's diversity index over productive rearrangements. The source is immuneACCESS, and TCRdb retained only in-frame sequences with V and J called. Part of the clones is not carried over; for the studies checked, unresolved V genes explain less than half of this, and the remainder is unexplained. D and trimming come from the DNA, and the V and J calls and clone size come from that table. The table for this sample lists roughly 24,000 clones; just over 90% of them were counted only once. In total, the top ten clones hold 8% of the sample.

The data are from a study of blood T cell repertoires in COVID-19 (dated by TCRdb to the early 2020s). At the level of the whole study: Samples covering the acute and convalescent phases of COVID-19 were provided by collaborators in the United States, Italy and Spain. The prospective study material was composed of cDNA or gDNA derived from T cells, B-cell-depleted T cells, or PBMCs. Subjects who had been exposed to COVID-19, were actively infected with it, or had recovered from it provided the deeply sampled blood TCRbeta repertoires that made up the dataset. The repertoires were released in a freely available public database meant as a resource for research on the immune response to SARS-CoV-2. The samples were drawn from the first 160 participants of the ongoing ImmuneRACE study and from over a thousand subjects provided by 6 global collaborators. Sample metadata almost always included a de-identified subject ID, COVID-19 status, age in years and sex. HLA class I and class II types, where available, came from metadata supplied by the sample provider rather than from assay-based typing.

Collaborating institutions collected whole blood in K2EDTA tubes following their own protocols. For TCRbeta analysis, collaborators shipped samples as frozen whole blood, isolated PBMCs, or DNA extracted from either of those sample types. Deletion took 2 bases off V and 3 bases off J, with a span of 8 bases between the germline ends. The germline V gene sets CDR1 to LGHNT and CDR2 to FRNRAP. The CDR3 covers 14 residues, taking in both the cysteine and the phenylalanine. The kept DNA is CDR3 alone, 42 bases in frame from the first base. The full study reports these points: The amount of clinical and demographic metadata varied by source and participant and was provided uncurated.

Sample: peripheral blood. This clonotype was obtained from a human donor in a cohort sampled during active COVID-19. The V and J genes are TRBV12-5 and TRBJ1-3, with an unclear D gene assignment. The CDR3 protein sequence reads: CASGLSGNGNTIYF. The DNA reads TGTGCTAGTGGTTTGTCCGGGAATGGAAACACCATATATTTT.